Listed here are 25 T cell receptor beta chains from one sample, sequenced in a study of yellow fever vaccine responses in identical twins. From the RT-PCR reads, TCRdb called clonotypes with MiXCR, one entry per CDR3 protein. The sample includes about 1,200 distinct CDR3 sequences, roughly 90% of them seen just once. Sequenced here: T cells from blood (PBMCs), unsorted or a sorted subset (not recorded which), sampled before or after yellow fever vaccination (not recorded which). These receptors all stem from a female donor who received the yellow fever vaccine.

The chain is built from TRBV11-1 and TRBJ2-2, with D perhaps matching TRBD1 (6 bases). The ends were cut back, 4 bases at V and 3 bases at J, with 12 bases in the middle. The germline gives CDR1 SGHAT, CDR2 FQDESV (reference sequence). The length of the CDR3 is 15 residues. The CDR3 DNA follows: TGTGCCAGCAGCTCGGACAGAGGGGACACCGGGGAGCTGTTTTTT. Translated: CASSSDRGDTGELFF.

This chain links TRBV20-1 with TRBJ2-1; TRBD2 matches at 7 bases. J was trimmed by 2 bases and V by 6 bases; bases with no gene match: 7. Germline CDR1 reads DFQATT; CDR2 reads SNEGSKA (reference sequence). CDR3 length: 14 residues. CDR3 residues: CSALGGEAYNEQFF. The DNA of the CDR3 is TGCAGTGCCTTGGGGGGGGAAGCCTACAATGAGCAGTTCTTC.

V is TRBV15 and J is TRBJ1-1; D is ambiguous. This CDR3 comprises 14 residues. CDR1 and CDR2 (germline): LNHNV, YYDKDF (reference sequence). Trimming took 0 bases from V and 3 from J, leaving 8 bases between them. CDR3 residues: CATSRDRRYTEAFF. CDR3 DNA: TGTGCCACCAGCAGAGATCGGAGGTACACTGAAGCTTTCTTT.

The V and J genes are TRBV11-1 and TRBJ2-1; D is possibly TRBD1 (5 bases). V lost 4 bases, J lost 6 bases, and 10 bases lay in between. Per the germline V gene, CDR1 is SGHAT and CDR2 is FQDESV (reference sequence). The CDR3 loop spans 13 amino acids. CDR3 loop: CASSSRGFNEQFF. The DNA for the CDR3 is TGTGCCAGCAGCTCTAGGGGCTTCAATGAGCAGTTCTTC.

The chain employs TRBV4-2 and TRBJ2-7; D is unresolved. This CDR3 has 15 amino acids. Deletions cut 0 bases from V and 2 bases from J, with 11 bases between. CDR1 and CDR2 from the germline V gene are LGHNA and YNFKEQ. This chain's CDR3 is CASSQDLAGTYEQYF. CDR3 nucleotide sequence: TGTGCCAGCAGCCAAGATCTGGCAGGAACCTACGAGCAGTACTTC.

The chain uses TRBV23-1 and TRBJ1-5, with D possibly TRBD1 on 5 matching bases. TRBV23-1 is known as an ORF, though its function is uncertain. CDR3 size: 18 residues. V was trimmed by 0 bases and J by 1 base, leaving 16 bases between them. The CDR3 loop reads CASSQSPRGDGSNQPQHF. The CDR3 nucleotides read TGCGCCAGCAGTCAATCCCCCCGGGGGGACGGAAGCAATCAGCCCCAGCATTTT.

This chain uses TRBV6-5 with TRBJ1-3; D is undetermined. The germline V and J ends were trimmed by 4 bases and 3 bases, with 13 bases remaining between them. CDR1 is MNHEY and CDR2 is SVGAGI in the germline V gene. The CDR3 contains 15 residues. CDR3 in DNA: TGTGCCAGCAGTTTTGATAACCAACGTGGAAACACCATATATTTT. The encoded protein is CASSFDNQRGNTIYF.

The chain links TRBV15 to TRBJ2-2; no clear D. From germline, CDR1 is LNHNV and CDR2 YYDKDF (reference sequence). The CDR3 is made up of 17 amino acids. V was cut by 0 bases and J by 4 bases, with 15 bases left in between. The CDR3 region is CATSRDRTARGTGELFF. CDR3 sequence (DNA): TGTGCCACCAGCAGAGATCGGACGGCCCGCGGCACCGGGGAGCTGTTTTTT.

V gene TRBV6-2 or TRBV6-3 combines with J gene TRBJ1-5, with TRBD1 matching over 9 bases. Germline CDR1 MNHEY, CDR2 SVGEGT. The length of the CDR3 is 15 residues. V lost 4 bases and J lost 2; bases outside the gene matches: 3. CDR3: CASSSTGGGNQPQHF. The CDR3 DNA follows: TGTGCCAGCAGTTCCACAGGGGGCGGCAATCAGCCCCAGCATTTT.

The chain joins TRBV4-1 to TRBJ1-1; maybe TRBD1 (5 bases). This CDR3 spans 16 amino acids. Germline loops: CDR1 MGHRA, CDR2 YSYEKL. Trimming pared 1 base from V and 6 bases from J, leaving 18 bases between. CDR3 nucleotide sequence: TGCGCCAGCAGCCAAGGACAGAGACCCGGAGTGCCTGAAGCTTTCTTT. This encodes CASSQGQRPGVPEAFF.

As DNA, the CDR3 is TGCGCCAGCAGTGCGGAGGGGTTGATGAACACTGAAGCTTTCTTT. This encodes CASSAEGLMNTEAFF. The chain joins TRBV10-1 to TRBJ1-1; TRBD1 is a possible D gene (5 bases). Germline CDR1 and CDR2: WNHNN and SYGVQD (reference sequence). V dropped 4 bases and J dropped 0 bases, with 12 bases sitting between them. This CDR3 comprises 15 residues.

The chain combines TRBV20-1 with TRBJ2-1; 7 bases match TRBD2. CDR1 and CDR2 from the germline V gene are DFQATT and SNEGSKA (reference sequence). The CDR3 sequence is 17 residues long. The junction had 12 bases not matched to a gene; V was cut back by 3 bases and J by 1 base. In DNA, the CDR3 is TGCAGTGCTAGTGGGCAGGGCGGCGGGAGATCCTACAATGAGCAGTTCTTC. The encoded protein is CSASGQGGGRSYNEQFF.

This CDR3 reads CASSTSSYNEKLFF. CDR3 coding DNA: TGTGCCAGCAGCACCTCCAGCTACAATGAAAAACTGTTTTTT. The chain recombines TRBV7-9 with TRBJ1-4; the D is unclear. CDR3 length: 14 amino acids. The V and J ends lost 5 bases and 5 bases respectively, with 12 bases between them. Germline V gene lookup returns CDR1 SEHNR and CDR2 FQNEAQ (reference sequence).

The chain is built from TRBV20-1 and TRBJ2-1; 7 bases match TRBD2. This CDR3 contains 15 residues. Germline values: CDR1 DFQATT, CDR2 SNEGSKA (reference sequence). V was pared by 5 bases and J by 7 bases, with 14 bases of the junction left unmatched. This CDR3 reads CSAGRLARGRNEQFF. The DNA of the CDR3 is TGCAGTGCTGGAAGACTAGCCCGTGGGAGGAATGAGCAGTTCTTC.

This rearrangement joins TRBV28 to TRBJ2-1; tentative D call: TRBD2 (6 bases). Germline loops: CDR1 MDHEN, CDR2 SYDVKM. Trimming removed 7 bases at V and 9 bases at J, with 19 bases between. The CDR3 spans 14 residues. The DNA for the CDR3 is TGTGCCAGCACTCCACCGAGGGACTCGGGTGAGCAGTTCTTC. Translated: CASTPPRDSGEQFF.

This chain uses TRBV15 with TRBJ2-3, with 15 bases fitting TRBD2. Unmatched junction bases numbered 4, after V lost 5 bases and J lost 7 bases. The CDR3 runs 15 residues. Per the germline V gene, CDR1 is LNHNV and CDR2 is YYDKDF (reference sequence). CDR3 residues: CATSPGLAGGNTQYF. CDR3 in DNA: TGTGCCACCAGCCCGGGACTAGCGGGGGGAAATACGCAGTATTTT. Complete variable domain (other parts from reference TRBV15 and TRBJ2-3): DAMVIQNPRYQVTQFGKPVTLSCSQTLNHNVMYWYQQKSSQAPKLLFHYYDKDFNNEADTPDNFQSRRPNTSFCFLDIRSPGLGDTAMYLCATSPGLAGGNTQYFGPGTRLTVL.

V is TRBV9 and J is TRBJ2-1, with 8 bases fitting TRBD2. This CDR3 is built from 15 residues. J gave up 7 bases and V 7 bases, and 13 bases lay outside the gene matches. Germline V gene lookup returns CDR1 SGDLS and CDR2 YYNGEE. This chain's CDR3 is CASGSSAGASNEQFF. For the CDR3, the DNA is TGTGCCAGCGGGAGCTCAGCGGGAGCGTCGAATGAGCAGTTCTTC. Based on the CDR3 plus reference TRBV9 and TRBJ2-1, the full variable domain is DSGVTQTPKHLITATGQRVTLRCSPRSGDLSVYWYQQSLDQGLQFLIQYYNGEERAKGNILERFSAQQFPDLHSELNLSSLELGDSALYFCASGSSAGASNEQFFGPGTRLTVL.

The chain is built from TRBV28 and TRBJ2-7; 9 bases are shared with TRBD2. The CDR3 covers 14 residues. V trimming: 8 bases; J trimming: 4 bases; junction bases outside the gene matches: 9. Germline CDR1 is MDHEN and CDR2 is SYDVKM. The CDR3 coding sequence is TGTGCCAGCCTGCGGGAGGGGGGGATATACGAGCAGTACTTC. Translating it yields CASLREGGIYEQYF.

The chain uses TRBV7-3 and TRBJ2-1; tentatively, D is TRBD2 (5 bases). Germline V lookup: CDR1 SGHTA, CDR2 FQGTGA. V lost 5 bases and J 13 bases, leaving 15 bases between the germline ends. The length of the CDR3 is 12 residues. The CDR3, as DNA: TGTGCCAGCAGCCCAAGCGGAACAGCTCAGTTCTTC. It translates to CASSPSGTAQFF.

This chain connects TRBV7-6 to TRBJ1-3, with 9 bases fitting TRBD1. After removal of 4 bases from V and 0 bases from J, the junction contained 7 bases not matched to a gene. CDR3 length equals 17 residues. From germline, CDR1 is SGHVS and CDR2 FNYEAQ. The CDR3 sequence is CASSSLGQGSSGNTIYF. In nucleotides, the CDR3 is TGTGCCAGCAGCTCTCTGGGACAGGGAAGCTCTGGAAACACCATATATTTT.

This clonotype came up once. The rearrangement links TRBV20-1 to TRBJ2-7; D not certain. Germline V lookup: CDR1 DFQATT, CDR2 SNEGSKA (reference sequence). This CDR3 has 12 amino acids. V was clipped by 5 bases and J by 5 bases, with 13 bases between them. The CDR3 protein is CSAWSPPDEQYF. In DNA, the CDR3 is TGCAGTGCTTGGTCACCACCGGACGAGCAGTACTTC.

This chain connects TRBV12-3 or TRBV12-4 to TRBJ1-6, with 7 bases aligning to TRBD1. The CDR3 spans 16 residues. The V segment lost 7 bases and the J segment 0 bases; nucleotides outside the gene matches: 6. The CDR3, as DNA: TGTGCCAGCACCCGACAGGGCCCCTCCTATAATTCACCCCTCCACTTT. Its translation: CASTRQGPSYNSPLHF.

The chain joins TRBV11-2 to TRBJ2-2; 7 nucleotides match TRBD2. This CDR3 is 14 amino acids long. After removal of 3 bases from V and 6 bases from J, the junction contained 4 bases not matched to a gene. CDR1 SGHAT and CDR2 FQNNGV come from the germline V gene. The CDR3 loop reads CASSLGGPSGELFF. The CDR3, as DNA: TGTGCCAGCAGCTTGGGAGGGCCCTCCGGGGAGCTGTTTTTT.

The chain has TRBV6-1 and TRBJ2-7; TRBD1 matches at 10 bases. After removal of 5 bases from V and 2 bases from J, the junction contained 6 bases not matched to a gene. Germline assignment: CDR1 MNHNS and CDR2 SASEGT. The CDR3 is 15 residues long. CDR3 protein: CASSPGQGIPYEQYV. The DNA for the CDR3 is TGTGCCAGCAGTCCGGGACAGGGGATTCCCTACGAGCAGTACGTC.

The chain couples TRBV2 to TRBJ2-7; D is possibly TRBD1 (5 bases). The CDR3 contains 13 residues. V gave up 7 bases and J gave up 2 bases, with 12 bases separating them. CDR1 and CDR2 from the germline V gene are SNHLY and FYNNEI. This CDR3 reads CASILGVTYEQYV. DNA of the CDR3: TGTGCCAGCATATTAGGGGTGACCTACGAGCAGTACGTC.